Listed below are T cell receptor beta chains from one sample, sequenced in a study of blood T cell repertoires in COVID-19. Method: immunoSEQ multiplex PCR; TCRdb's copy keeps in-frame clones and lacks some. The table lists about 400,000 clones, roughly 91% of them singletons, with 1.5% to 2% in the top ten. The sample consisted of PBMCs or T cells enriched from blood (not recorded which). These receptors were obtained from a woman in her twenties or thirties who had recovered from COVID-19. Each CDR3 is given with its conserved first and last residue. A D gene is named only where the DNA matches it firmly. Clone sizes are given selectively: once, few, many, or a class where the clone is expanded.

d_gene,v_gene,j_gene,abundance,CDR3aa,CDR3nt
TRBD2,TRBV24-1,TRBJ2-3,.,CATSDLGQGGDTQYF,TGTGCCACCAGTGATTTAGGGCAGGGAGGGGATACGCAGTATTTT
TRBD2,TRBV4-3,TRBJ2-7,.,CASSQEGGSSYEQYF,TGCGCCAGCAGCCAAGAGGGAGGGAGCTCCTACGAGCAGTACTTC
.,TRBV20-1,TRBJ2-1,.,CSAAHNEQFF,TGCAGTGCTGCGCACAATGAGCAGTTCTTC
.,TRBV14,TRBJ2-7,.,CASSQGETIYEQYF,TGTGCCAGCAGCCAAGGTGAGACTATCTACGAGCAGTACTTC
TRBD1,TRBV7-9,TRBJ2-7,.,CASSFSETGLSEQYF,TGTGCCAGCAGCTTTAGTGAGACAGGGTTATCCGAGCAGTACTTC
.,TRBV7-9,TRBJ1-4,once,CASSLGQPNEKLFF,TGTGCCAGCAGCTTAGGACAGCCTAATGAAAAACTGTTTTTT
TRBD2,TRBV9,TRBJ2-1,.,CASSVAGTSINEQFF,TGTGCCAGCAGCGTAGCCGGGACTAGCATTAATGAGCAGTTCTTC
TRBD1,TRBV7-9,TRBJ2-7,few,CASSLSGGTLAHREQYF,TGTGCCAGCAGCTTATCAGGGGGCACACTAGCCCACCGCGAGCAGTACTTC
TRBD2,TRBV27,TRBJ2-7,.,CASSAGGGRLREQYF,TGTGCCAGCAGCGCGGGAGGGGGGCGGTTACGGGAGCAGTACTTC
.,TRBV29-1,TRBJ2-7,.,CSVLGAETNEQYF,TGCAGCGTCCTAGGAGCGGAGACGAACGAGCAGTACTTC
TRBD1,TRBV9,TRBJ1-1,.,CASSVATGGTTEAFF,TGTGCCAGCAGCGTAGCTACAGGGGGCACGACTGAAGCTTTCTTT
.,TRBV19,TRBJ1-4,few,CASSTRTDYNEKLFF,TGTGCCAGTAGTACTCGGACAGACTATAATGAAAAACTGTTTTTT
TRBD1,TRBV11-2,TRBJ1-1,few,CASSSDRGDTEAFF,TGTGCCAGCAGCTCTGACAGGGGAGACACTGAAGCTTTCTTT
TRBD1,TRBV6-1,TRBJ1-2,.,CASSEAKGGVSYGYTF,TGTGCCAGCAGTGAAGCAAAAGGGGGCGTTAGCTATGGCTACACCTTC
TRBD2,TRBV19,TRBJ2-1,.,CASSEGLVGYEQFF,TGTGCCAGTAGTGAAGGACTAGTCGGTTATGAGCAGTTCTTC
TRBD2,TRBV6-5,TRBJ2-3,.,CASSFLADNTDTQYF,TGTGCCAGCTCCTTTCTAGCGGATAACACAGATACGCAGTATTTT
TRBD1,TRBV15,TRBJ2-7,.,CATSSDRGMKNEQYF,TGTGCCACCAGCAGCGACAGGGGAATGAAAAACGAGCAGTACTTC
.,TRBV7-9,TRBJ1-1,once,CASSLLGGEAFF,TGTGCCAGCAGCTTACTGGGAGGTGAAGCTTTCTTT
.,TRBV7-3,TRBJ2-5,.,CASSLRAKSSQETQYF,TGTGCCAGCAGCTTACGAGCTAAGAGTTCTCAAGAGACCCAGTACTTC
.,TRBV24-1,TRBJ2-1,.,CATSEPAGNEQFF,TGTGCCACCAGTGAACCTGCAGGGAATGAGCAGTTCTTC
TRBD1,TRBV7-2,TRBJ2-2,once,CASSFHRGRGTGELFF,TGTGCCAGCAGCTTTCACAGGGGGCGCGGGACCGGGGAGCTGTTTTTT
TRBD1,TRBV5-1,TRBJ1-3,.,CASSLAGTAGTSGNTIYF,TGCGCCAGCAGCTTGGCCGGGACAGCCGGTACCTCTGGAAACACCATATATTTT
.,TRBV4-2,TRBJ1-2,.,CASSLSSPGNGYTF,TGTGCCAGCAGCCTATCCTCTCCAGGGAACGGCTACACCTTC
TRBD1,TRBV2,TRBJ1-1,.,CASSPRGTDTEAFF,TGTGCCAGCAGCCCCAGGGGGACGGACACTGAAGCTTTCTTT
TRBD2,TRBV5-1,TRBJ2-1,.,CASSLLTSGSYGEQFF,TGCGCCAGCAGCTTGTTAACTAGCGGGTCCTACGGTGAGCAGTTCTTC
TRBD2,TRBV6-4,TRBJ2-1,.,CASSVDSGVYEQFF,TGTGCCAGCAGTGTAGATAGCGGGGTCTATGAGCAGTTCTTC
.,TRBV27,TRBJ2-7,.,CASSLSWAKSSYEQYF,TGTGCCAGCAGTTTATCCTGGGCGAAAAGCTCCTACGAGCAGTACTTC
TRBD1,TRBV2,TRBJ1-5,.,CASSKADRENQPQHF,TGTGCCAGCAGCAAAGCGGACAGGGAGAATCAGCCCCAGCATTTT
TRBD2,TRBV24-1,TRBJ2-2,.,CATSAAGDTGELFF,TGTGCCACCAGTGCGGCGGGGGATACCGGGGAGCTGTTTTTT
.,TRBV10-3,TRBJ1-2,.,CAISDEENYGYTF,TGTGCCATCAGTGATGAGGAGAACTATGGCTACACCTTC
.,TRBV18,TRBJ2-7,.,CASSPPQGGAYEQYF,TGTGCCAGCTCACCACCACAGGGGGGGGCTTACGAGCAGTACTTC
TRBD2,TRBV10-3,TRBJ2-1,.,CAISESQASGRLNEQFF,TGTGCCATCAGTGAGTCTCAGGCTAGCGGGAGGTTAAATGAGCAGTTCTTC
.,TRBV7-6,TRBJ2-7,.,CASSQGLFYEQYF,TGTGCCAGCAGCCAGGGACTTTTCTACGAGCAGTACTTC
.,TRBV6-5,TRBJ1-3,.,CASSSSGGGNTIYF,.
TRBD2,TRBV7-2,TRBJ2-7,once,CASSLRTSSYEQYF,TGTGCCAGCAGCCTACGGACTAGTTCCTACGAGCAGTACTTC
TRBD1,TRBV6-5,TRBJ2-3,.,CASSWTGGPTDTQYF,TGTGCCAGCAGCTGGACAGGGGGACCCACAGATACGCAGTATTTT
.,TRBV12-3/TRBV12-4,TRBJ2-3,many,CASSTHPADTQYF,TGTGCCAGCAGTACGCACCCTGCGGATACGCAGTATTTT
.,TRBV5-6,TRBJ2-7,.,CASSGGDSTYEQYF,TGTGCCAGCAGCGGAGGGGACAGTACCTACGAGCAGTACTTC
.,TRBV5-6,TRBJ1-3,.,CASSVVRGSGNTIYF,TGTGCCAGCAGCGTGGTTAGGGGCTCTGGAAACACCATATATTTT
.,TRBV6-5,TRBJ1-6,.,CASRRAYRDSPLHF,TGTGCCAGCAGGCGCGCGTACAGGGATTCACCCCTCCACTTT
TRBD1,TRBV12-3/TRBV12-4,TRBJ2-7,.,CASSLRQGNEQYF,TGTGCCAGCAGTTTAAGACAGGGGAACGAGCAGTACTTC
.,TRBV27,TRBJ1-1,once,CASHGTFNTEAFF,TGTGCCAGCCACGGGACATTTAACACTGAAGCTTTCTTT
.,TRBV15,TRBJ1-4,.,CATSRDWGQNEKLFF,TGTGCCACCAGCAGAGATTGGGGGCAAAATGAAAAACTGTTTTTT
TRBD1,TRBV6-1,TRBJ1-2,.,CASSATSGGSSYGYTF,TGTGCCAGCAGTGCGACCTCAGGGGGCTCCAGCTATGGCTACACCTTC